These 19 T cell receptor beta chains originate from one sample sequenced in a study of cytomegalovirus exposure and HLA in healthy donors. Primers: 60 Vbeta forward and 13 Jbeta reverse. Assay: immunoSEQ multiplex PCR; the TCRdb copy retains only in-frame clones and omits some. Of approximately 120,000 clones listed, around 77% were seen once; the top ten hold roughly 13%. The sequencing sample was made of PBMCs. These receptors all come from a middle-aged woman in good health and CMV-seropositive.

V and J are TRBV28 and TRBJ1-1; D is unresolved. This CDR3 contains 18 residues. The V end was cut by 3 bases, the J end by 4 bases, with 24 bases between. Germline CDR1 MDHEN, CDR2 SYDVKM. The CDR3 region has the DNA TGTGCCAGCAGTTTTGGTGTCCCAATGGGCGGGCGAGGCACTGAAGCTTTCTTT. It encodes CASSFGVPMGGRGTEAFF.

The V gene is TRBV5-6, the J gene TRBJ2-1; TRBD2 agrees at 11 bases. The V gene's germline CDR1 is SGHDT and CDR2 YYEEEE. The V gene end was trimmed by 0 bases and the J gene end by 8 bases; junction bases not matched to a gene: 4. The CDR3 is made up of 15 amino acids. The CDR3 loop reads CASSLGLAGWDEQFF. The DNA of the CDR3 is TGTGCCAGCAGCTTGGGACTAGCGGGATGGGATGAGCAGTTCTTC.

This clone has a handful of counts. In DNA, the CDR3 is TGTGCCAGCAGTGAGGGGGGATGGACTGAAGCTTTCTTT. Translation: CASSEGGWTEAFF. This sequence joins TRBV2 and TRBJ1-1, with D possibly matching TRBD1 (5 bases). The CDR3 consists of 13 residues. Germline V gives CDR1 SNHLY, CDR2 FYNNEI. With 3 bases removed from V and 5 bases from J, the gap between germline ends came to 10 bases.

V usage is TRBV5-6 and J usage is TRBJ2-1; 7 nucleotides align to TRBD2. Germline V gene sequence: CDR1 SGHDT, CDR2 YYEEEE. The CDR3 consists of 12 residues. The V gene end was trimmed by 5 bases and the J gene end by 10 bases; junction bases not matched to a gene: 6. The CDR3 nucleotides read TGTGCCAGCAGTTTTACGGGAGGCGAGCAGTTCTTC. Its protein product is CASSFTGGEQFF.

The V gene is TRBV7-8, the J gene TRBJ2-7; D might be TRBD2 (6 bases). Germline V gene sequence: CDR1 SGHVS, CDR2 FQNEAQ. Trimming left V 4 bases short and J 1 base short, with 11 bases between. This CDR3 comprises 14 residues. DNA of the CDR3: TGTGCCAGCAGCTGGGAGGTTTCGTCCTACGAGCAGTACTTC. Protein sequence: CASSWEVSSYEQYF.

The J gene is TRBJ1-2, the V gene TRBV28; D is perhaps TRBD1 (6 bases). Trimming stripped 6 bases from V and 0 bases from J, with 11 bases between. Germline V lookup: CDR1 MDHEN, CDR2 SYDVKM. CDR3 length: 14 amino acids. This chain's CDR3 is CASRIGGANYGYTF. The DNA for the CDR3 is TGTGCCAGCAGGATAGGGGGAGCTAACTATGGCTACACCTTC.

This clone was seen only a few times. The chain is built from TRBV7-9 and TRBJ1-4, with TRBD1 identical over 7 bases. The trim removed 5 bases at V and 8 bases at J, leaving 8 bases unmatched. The CDR3 length is 14 residues. Germline CDR1 and CDR2: SEHNR and FQNEAQ (reference sequence). The CDR3 DNA reads as TGTGCCAGCAGCCCAGGGGGAGGTGGCGAAAAACTGTTTTTT. This codes for CASSPGGGGEKLFF.

A remark on this clone: Other DNA sequences within the sample encode an identical CDR3. The chain carries TRBV7-9 and TRBJ1-1; no clear D. This CDR3 has 12 residues. The germline V gene encodes CDR1 SEHNR and CDR2 FQNEAQ (reference sequence). Trimming took 3 bases from V and 5 from J, leaving 7 bases between them. CDR3 loop: CASSFTGTEAFF. The CDR3 DNA reads TGTGCCAGCAGCTTTACCGGGACTGAAGCTTTCTTT.

This chain links TRBV19 with TRBJ1-5; no clear D. Between the trimmed V and J ends, which lost 5 bases and 0 bases, there was a span of 11 bases. This CDR3 region has 15 residues. Looked up from germline, CDR1 is LNHDA and CDR2 is SQIVND (reference sequence). The CDR3 sequence is CASSLGLYSNQPQHF. For the CDR3, the DNA is TGTGCCAGTAGTTTAGGACTTTATAGCAATCAGCCCCAGCATTTT.

In this sample, this clone turned up a few times. J is TRBJ2-5 and V is TRBV18, with D tentatively TRBD1 (6 bases). The CDR3 runs to 16 residues. V gave up 1 base and J gave up 4 bases, with 16 bases separating them. Germline lookup yields CDR1 KGHSH and CDR2 LQKENI. The CDR3 region has the DNA TGTGCCAGCTCACCACAGGGCAGGGGAGAGGGAGAGACCCAGTACTTC. Translation: CASSPQGRGEGETQYF.

The CDR3 DNA is TGTGCCAGTAGTATCTCAGGGGGCTGGAACAATGAGCAGTTCTTC. The encoded protein is CASSISGGWNNEQFF. This rearrangement joins TRBV19 to TRBJ2-1; TRBD1 matches at 8 bases. This CDR3 is 15 amino acids long. Trimming removed 3 bases from V and 5 bases from J; junction bases left unmatched: 6. Germline-derived CDR1 and CDR2 are LNHDA and SQIVND (reference sequence).

This clone was seen more than once but under ten times. The V gene is TRBV19, the J gene TRBJ2-3; TRBD1 agrees at 11 bases. The V gene end was trimmed by 3 bases and the J gene end by 6 bases; junction bases not matched to a gene: 5. The CDR3 has 15 residues. Germline values: CDR1 LNHDA, CDR2 SQIVND (reference sequence). The CDR3 sequence is CASSMGTGGLDTQYF. CDR3 DNA: TGTGCCAGTAGTATGGGGACAGGGGGATTGGATACGCAGTATTTT.

CDR3 amino acids: CASSSARRSNQPQHF. CDR3 DNA sequence: TGTGCCAGCAGTTCCGCCCGGAGGAGTAATCAGCCCCAGCATTTT. V usage is TRBV28 and J usage is TRBJ1-5; D unclear. Trimming stripped 4 bases from V and 4 bases from J, with 14 bases between. CDR1 and CDR2 from the germline V gene are MDHEN and SYDVKM. The CDR3 totals 15 residues. Full variable domain (missing parts from reference TRBV28 and TRBJ1-5): DVKVTQSSRYLVKRTGEKVFLECVQDMDHENMFWYRQDPGLGLRLIYFSYDVKMKEKGDIPEGYSVSREKKERFSLILESASTNQTSMYLCASSSARRSNQPQHFGDGTRLSIL.

V usage is TRBV19 and J usage is TRBJ1-2; 9 bases are a match to TRBD1. The J segment lost 4 bases and the V segment lost 5 bases, leaving 2 bases of the junction unmatched. Per the germline V gene, CDR1 is LNHDA and CDR2 is SQIVND (reference sequence). This CDR3 is 13 amino acids long. The CDR3 nucleotides read TGTGCCAGTAGTCCACAGGGGGCCTATGGCTACACCTTC. It is translated as CASSPQGAYGYTF.

The chain couples TRBV5-1 to TRBJ2-3; TRBD2 might be the D (6 bases). CDR1 and CDR2 (germline): SGHRS, YFSETQ. V lost 4 bases to trimming and J lost 1 base, with 10 bases between them. The CDR3 contains 14 residues. The CDR3 here is CASSGGLRTDTQYF. The CDR3 DNA sequence: TGCGCCAGCAGCGGGGGACTCCGCACAGATACGCAGTATTTT. Supplemented by reference TRBV5-1 and TRBJ2-3, the full variable domain reads KAGVTQTPRYLIKTRGQQVTLSCSPISGHRSVSWYQQTPGQGLQFLFEYFSETQRNKGNFPGRFSGRQFSNSRSEMNVSTLELGDSALYLCASSGGLRTDTQYFGPGTRLTVL.

DNA for the CDR3: TGTGCCAGCAATGACAGAGTAACAGATACGCAGTATTTT. It codes for CASNDRVTDTQYF. This chain uses TRBV7-9 with TRBJ2-3; D possibly corresponds to TRBD1 (5 bases). This CDR3 comprises 13 residues. Germline assignment: CDR1 SEHNR and CDR2 FQNEAQ (reference sequence). Trimming shortened V by 7 bases and J by 3 bases, and 11 bases separated the two germline ends. The full variable domain, its missing parts supplied by reference TRBV7-9 and TRBJ2-3, is DTGVSQNPRHKITKRGQNVTFRCDPISEHNRLYWYRQTLGQGPEFLTYFQNEAQLEKSRLLSDRFSAERPKGSFSTLEIQRTEQGDSAMYLCASNDRVTDTQYFGPGTRLTVL.

In the case of this clone: At one end, the junction sequence differs from germline, possibly due to a read error. The V gene is TRBV18, the J gene TRBJ1-5; D possibly corresponds to TRBD1 (6 bases). Germline CDR1 reads KGHSH; CDR2 reads LQKENI. The CDR3 is 14 residues long. CDR3 coding DNA: TGTGCCAGCTCAACCGGGACAAGGAATCAGTCCCAGCATTTT. Translating it yields CASSTGTRNQSQHF.

This clone was seen only a few times. This chain links TRBV28 with TRBJ2-7, with 7 nucleotides matching TRBD1. V shed 6 bases, J shed 0 bases, and the junction held 5 bases outside the gene matches. This CDR3 is 14 amino acids long. Germline CDR1 reads MDHEN; CDR2 reads SYDVKM. CDR3 sequence: CASSADRASYEQYF. The CDR3 nucleotides are TGTGCCAGCAGCGCCGACAGGGCCTCCTACGAGCAGTACTTC.

The chain is built from TRBV29-1 and TRBJ1-2; unclear D gene. V dropped 8 bases and J dropped 8 bases, with 15 bases sitting between them. Germline V gene lookup returns CDR1 SQVTM and CDR2 ANQGSEA. CDR3 length: 11 amino acids. DNA of the CDR3: TGCAGCACCGACGAGCGGGAAGGCTACACCTTC. Translating gives CSTDEREGYTF.